The 22 T cell receptor beta chains below come from one sample, sequenced in a study of shared clonotypes between healthy human individuals. The assay was immunoSEQ multiplex PCR, and TCRdb's table has in-frame clones only and misses some. The table lists about 690,000 clones, about 90% of them singletons, with 34% in the top ten. The sequenced sample was memory CD8+ T cells from PBMCs. The subset: CD45RO+ cells pooled with CCR7-negative TemRA cells. The source is a man between 18 and 35 years old in good health. Some clones in this sample may be carry-over from other donors' samples.

V gene TRBV28 combines with J gene TRBJ1-2, with 8 bases lining up with TRBD1. J was trimmed by 6 bases and V by 5 bases; bases with no gene match: 11. CDR3 length equals 15 residues. CDR1 is MDHEN and CDR2 is SYDVKM in the germline V gene. The chain's CDR3 is CASSRTGWGNHGYTF. In DNA form, the CDR3 reads TGTGCCAGCAGTCGGACAGGGTGGGGGAATCATGGCTACACCTTC.

This clone was seen many times. The chain is built from TRBV5-1 and TRBJ2-7; 8 bases fit TRBD1. This CDR3 spans 15 amino acids. CDR1 and CDR2 (germline): SGHRS, YFSETQ. V shed 6 bases, J shed 1 base, and the junction held 9 bases outside the gene matches. The CDR3 here is CASTPGQGLSYEQYF. The CDR3 DNA reads TGCGCCAGCACCCCCGGACAGGGATTATCCTACGAGCAGTACTTC.

J is TRBJ2-3 and V is TRBV4-2; 9 bases agree with TRBD2. Per germline, CDR1 LGHNA and CDR2 YNFKEQ. This CDR3 comprises 16 residues. Losses at the gene ends were 1 base for V and 3 bases for J; bases not matched to a gene: 5. The CDR3 DNA reads as TGTGCCAGCAGCCAAGTAGCGGGAGTTGGTACAGATACGCAGTATTTT. It yields the protein CASSQVAGVGTDTQYF.

The V call is TRBV7-2, the J call TRBJ2-3, with 12 bases identical to TRBD2. This CDR3 has 16 residues. V lost 1 base, J lost 5 bases, and 4 bases stayed unmatched. Germline V gene data show CDR1 as SGHTA and CDR2 as FQGNSA. The CDR3 bases are TGTGCCAGCAGCTTAGGACTAGCGGGAGTAGGAGATACGCAGTATTTT. Translated: CASSLGLAGVGDTQYF.

The chain carries TRBV5-1 and TRBJ1-4; 7 bases are shared with TRBD1. The CDR3 sequence is 15 residues long. Germline V CDR1 and CDR2: SGHRS, YFSETQ. V gave up 1 base and J gave up 5 bases; unmatched junction bases: 5. This chain's CDR3 is CASSLMGQRNEKLFF. As DNA, the CDR3 is TGCGCCAGCAGCTTGATGGGACAGAGGAATGAAAAACTGTTTTTT.

This sequence joins TRBV4-1 and TRBJ2-1; the D is unclear. CDR1 is MGHRA and CDR2 is YSYEKL in the germline V gene. This CDR3 region has 14 residues. Trimming removed 5 bases from V and 3 bases from J, with 11 bases in between. CDR3 in amino acids: CASSFRKDYNEQFF. The CDR3, as DNA: TGCGCCAGCAGCTTCCGAAAGGACTACAATGAGCAGTTCTTC.

The chain has TRBV9 and TRBJ2-1, with 10 bases that match TRBD2. V lost 4 bases, J lost 3 bases, and 4 bases stayed unmatched. The CDR3 sequence is 15 residues long. The V gene's germline CDR1 is SGDLS and CDR2 YYNGEE. The CDR3 coding sequence is TGTGCCAGCAGCTCGGGACTAGCGAACTACAATGAGCAGTTCTTC. Its protein product is CASSSGLANYNEQFF. Full variable domain (missing parts from reference TRBV9 and TRBJ2-1): DSGVTQTPKHLITATGQRVTLRCSPRSGDLSVYWYQQSLDQGLQFLIQYYNGEERAKGNILERFSAQQFPDLHSELNLSSLELGDSALYFCASSSGLANYNEQFFGPGTRLTVL.

The chain couples TRBV4-3 to TRBJ2-1; unclear D gene. Germline V lookup: CDR1 LGHNA, CDR2 YSLEER. The CDR3 spans 16 residues. Trimming removed 0 bases at V and 0 bases at J, with 9 bases between. The CDR3 region is CASSQDRLVSYNEQFF. The DNA of the CDR3 is TGCGCCAGCAGCCAAGATAGGCTAGTCTCCTACAATGAGCAGTTCTTC.

The rearrangement links TRBV18 to TRBJ1-4; D not certain. Germline-derived CDR1 and CDR2 are KGHSH and LQKENI. The V end lost 5 bases, the J end lost 4 bases, and 14 bases lay between the germline ends. The CDR3 extends over 15 amino acids. Here the CDR3 DNA reads TGTGCCAGCTCAGTTTCTTCCACTGTTAATGAAAAACTGTTTTTT. It specifies CASSVSSTVNEKLFF.

The J gene is TRBJ2-7, the V gene TRBV7-2; 9 bases are a match to TRBD2. CDR3 length: 18 residues. Germline V lookup: CDR1 SGHTA, CDR2 FQGNSA. Trimming cost V 5 bases and J 0 bases; bases outside gene matches: 14. This CDR3 is CASSELRRTSVSSYEQYF. CDR3 bases: TGTGCCAGCAGCGAACTGCGGAGGACTAGCGTGAGCTCCTACGAGCAGTACTTC.

V and J are TRBV28 and TRBJ2-7, with 8 bases identical to TRBD2. Germline trimming cut 5 bases from V and 0 bases from J; bases unmatched to any gene: 9. The CDR3 totals 16 residues. The germline V gene encodes CDR1 MDHEN and CDR2 SYDVKM. The CDR3 here is CASSKRGLGYSYEQYF. The CDR3 DNA sequence: TGTGCCAGCAGTAAACGGGGACTAGGATACTCCTACGAGCAGTACTTC. The whole variable domain, remainder taken from reference TRBV28 and TRBJ2-7, is DVKVTQSSRYLVKRTGEKVFLECVQDMDHENMFWYRQDPGLGLRLIYFSYDVKMKEKGDIPEGYSVSREKKERFSLILESASTNQTSMYLCASSKRGLGYSYEQYFGPGTRLTVT.

The chain has TRBV28 and TRBJ2-7; TRBD1 might be the D (6 bases). The CDR3 has 12 amino acids. The V gene's germline CDR1 is MDHEN and CDR2 SYDVKM. With 6 bases removed from V and 4 bases from J, the gap between germline ends came to 10 bases. This CDR3 reads CASSRTAYEQYF. The CDR3 DNA reads as TGTGCCAGCAGCCGGACAGCTTACGAGCAGTACTTC.

CDR3 in amino acids: CASSDSMAGELNEQFF. The CDR3 DNA follows: TGTGCCAGCAGTGACTCGATGGCGGGAGAGTTAAATGAGCAGTTCTTC. The rearrangement links TRBV6-4 to TRBJ2-1, with 7 bases fitting TRBD2. Losses at the gene ends were 0 bases for V and 7 bases for J; bases not matched to a gene: 9. The CDR3 contains 16 residues. Germline CDR1 is MRHNA and CDR2 is SNTAGT.

V gene TRBV4-3 combines with J gene TRBJ1-2; no clear D. The CDR3 consists of 15 residues. Germline-derived CDR1 and CDR2 are LGHNA and YSLEER. V was shortened by 0 bases and J by 3 bases, with 11 bases between the two germline ends. CDR3 in amino acids: CASSQDPSPHYGYTF. The CDR3 DNA reads TGCGCCAGCAGCCAAGACCCTTCCCCACACTATGGCTACACCTTC.

The CDR3 protein is CASSPPGRGRGEQYF. CDR3 DNA sequence: TGTGCCAGCAGCCCACCGGGGCGCGGGAGAGGCGAGCAGTACTTC. The genes are TRBV9 and TRBJ2-7, with TRBD2 matching 7 bases. This CDR3 is 15 amino acids long. CDR1 and CDR2 (germline): SGDLS, YYNGEE. The V gene end was trimmed by 4 bases and the J gene end by 6 bases; junction bases not matched to a gene: 13. The complete variable domain, with remaining parts taken from reference TRBV9 and TRBJ2-7, reads DSGVTQTPKHLITATGQRVTLRCSPRSGDLSVYWYQQSLDQGLQFLIQYYNGEERAKGNILERFSAQQFPDLHSELNLSSLELGDSALYFCASSPPGRGRGEQYFGPGTRLTVT.

V and J are TRBV11-2 and TRBJ2-1, with 7 nucleotides matching TRBD1. The V and J ends lost 0 bases and 7 bases, in that order; junction bases with no gene match: 6. CDR1 and CDR2 (germline): SGHAT, FQNNGV. This CDR3 has 15 residues. In DNA form, the CDR3 reads TGTGCCAGCAGCTTAGAGGCCAGGGGGTTTAATGAGCAGTTCTTC. Protein: CASSLEARGFNEQFF. The entire variable domain, with the rest obtained from reference TRBV11-2 and TRBJ2-1, is as follows: EAGVAQSPRYKIIEKRQSVAFWCNPISGHATLYWYQQILGQGPKLLIQFQNNGVVDDSQLPKDRFSAERLKGVDSTLKIQPAKLEDSAVYLCASSLEARGFNEQFFGPGTRLTVL.

As for this clone: The identical CDR3 is also encoded by other nucleotide sequences in the sample. The chain uses TRBV27 and TRBJ1-4; weak D call: TRBD1 (6 bases). This CDR3 contains 15 residues. Looked up from germline, CDR1 is MNHEY and CDR2 is SMNVEV (reference sequence). V was trimmed by 1 base and J by 5 bases, leaving 11 bases between them. This chain's CDR3 is CASSLWAGANEKLFF. In nucleotides, the CDR3 is TGTGCCAGCAGTTTATGGGCAGGGGCCAATGAAAAACTGTTTTTT.

V usage is TRBV10-3 and J usage is TRBJ2-7; 7 positions agree with TRBD1. The length of the CDR3 is 13 residues. V dropped 4 bases and J dropped 5; count of bases not matched to a gene: 5. Germline values: CDR1 ENHRY, CDR2 SYGVKD. CDR3 DNA: TGTGCCATCAGTGGCACAGGGGATGACGAGCAGTACTTC. The encoded protein is CAISGTGDDEQYF.

This clone was seen only a few times. The chain carries TRBV30 and TRBJ2-5, with TRBD1 as a possible D gene (6 bases). CDR1 is GTSNPN, CDR2 SVGIG, per germline (reference sequence). The CDR3 has 13 residues. V was clipped by 1 base and J by 2 bases, with 8 bases between them. The CDR3 nucleotides are TGTGCCTGGAGTGGACAGGCGCAAGAGACCCAGTACTTC. It specifies CAWSGQAQETQYF. The complete variable domain, with remaining parts taken from reference TRBV30 and TRBJ2-5, reads SQTIHQWPATLVQPVGSPLSLECTVEGTSNPNLYWYRQAAGRGLQLLFYSVGIGQISSEVPQNLSASRPQDRQFILSSKKLLLSDSGFYLCAWSGQAQETQYFGPGTRLLVL.

The CDR3 protein is CASSFRASGLQDEQFF. The CDR3 DNA reads TGTGCCAGCAGCTTCCGGGCTAGCGGTTTACAGGATGAGCAGTTCTTC. The chain uses TRBV7-9 and TRBJ2-1, with 7 positions matching TRBD2. In germline, CDR1 is SEHNR, CDR2 FQNEAQ (reference sequence). The CDR3 loop spans 16 amino acids. J lost 8 bases, V lost 3 bases, and 13 bases had no gene match.

The chain is built from TRBV9 and TRBJ2-2, with D possibly matching TRBD1 (6 bases). Trimming removed 1 base from V and 6 bases from J, with 7 bases in between. Germline assignment: CDR1 SGDLS and CDR2 YYNGEE. The CDR3 is made up of 13 amino acids. This CDR3 is CASSVWGPGELFF. As DNA, the CDR3 is TGTGCCAGCAGCGTATGGGGGCCCGGGGAGCTGTTTTTT.

The J gene is TRBJ1-2, the V gene TRBV27; unclear D gene. V gave up 5 bases and J gave up 1 base, with 11 bases separating them. The germline V gene encodes CDR1 MNHEY and CDR2 SMNVEV (reference sequence). This CDR3 region has 14 residues. In DNA form, the CDR3 reads TGTGCCAGCAGTCTAGACGGCATTAACTATGGCTACACCTTC. It yields the protein CASSLDGINYGYTF.